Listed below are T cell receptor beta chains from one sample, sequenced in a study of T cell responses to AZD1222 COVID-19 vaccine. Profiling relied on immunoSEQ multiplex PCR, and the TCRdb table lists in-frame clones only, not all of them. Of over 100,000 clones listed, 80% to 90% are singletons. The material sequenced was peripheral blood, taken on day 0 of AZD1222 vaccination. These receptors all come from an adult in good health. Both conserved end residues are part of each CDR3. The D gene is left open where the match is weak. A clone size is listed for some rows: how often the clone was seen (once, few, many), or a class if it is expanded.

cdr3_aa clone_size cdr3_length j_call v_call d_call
CASSLTGHGYTF . 12 TRBJ1-2 TRBV11-1 TRBD1
CASSSRGALSHYNEQFF . 17 TRBJ2-1 TRBV7-2 .
CASSYRRYSNTGELFF . 16 TRBJ2-2 TRBV7-8 .
CSAPVRKEAFF . 11 TRBJ1-1 TRBV20-1 .
CASSLASDPSTDTQYF once 16 TRBJ2-3 TRBV7-2 .
CASSRQGGRNEKLFF . 15 TRBJ1-4 TRBV19 TRBD1
CASSLARASYEQYF . 14 TRBJ2-7 TRBV7-8 .
CASTRGDRRINEQFF once 15 TRBJ2-1 TRBV5-8 .
CASSTSRGTEAFF once 13 TRBJ1-1 TRBV28 .
CASSLTRDYGYTF . 13 TRBJ1-2 TRBV7-2 .
CASSELRQGESPLHF . 15 TRBJ1-6 TRBV25-1 TRBD1
CASSAPRGADTQYF few 14 TRBJ2-3 TRBV19 TRBD2
CASRDSLQETQYF . 13 TRBJ2-5 TRBV19 .
CASSTLGQGGGSPLHF . 16 TRBJ1-6 TRBV2 TRBD1
CASSSPDRAPLESNQPQHF . 19 TRBJ1-5 TRBV19 TRBD1
CASSLGSMSSGGSSPLHF . 18 TRBJ1-6 TRBV7-2 TRBD1
CASSPTTSRDIGYTF . 15 TRBJ1-2 TRBV11-2 .
CASSQGISGSLYEQYF . 16 TRBJ2-7 TRBV3-1/TRBV3-2 TRBD2
CAIPTGWVNSPLHF . 14 TRBJ1-6 TRBV4-3 TRBD1
CSVLGRAYEQYF . 12 TRBJ2-7 TRBV29-1 .
CASRAGTGFTGELFF few 15 TRBJ2-2 TRBV7-8 TRBD1
CASSFSPVRSVSSGANVLTF . 20 TRBJ2-6 TRBV28 .
CASSVQGQGRETQYF . 15 TRBJ2-5 TRBV9 TRBD1
CASSIGTGALSYEQYF . 16 TRBJ2-7 TRBV19 TRBD1
CAISGGVQETQYF once 13 TRBJ2-5 TRBV10-3 .